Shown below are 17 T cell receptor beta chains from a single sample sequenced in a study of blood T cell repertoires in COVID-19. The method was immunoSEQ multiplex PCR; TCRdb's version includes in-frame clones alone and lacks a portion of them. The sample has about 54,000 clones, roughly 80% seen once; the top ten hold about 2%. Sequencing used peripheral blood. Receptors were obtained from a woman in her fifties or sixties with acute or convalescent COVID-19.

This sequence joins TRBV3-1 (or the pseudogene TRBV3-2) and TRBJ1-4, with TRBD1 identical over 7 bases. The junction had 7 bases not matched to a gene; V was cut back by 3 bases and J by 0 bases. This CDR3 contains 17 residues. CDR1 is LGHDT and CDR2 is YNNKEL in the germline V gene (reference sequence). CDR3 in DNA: TGTGCCAGCAGCCATCCTACAGGGGTGGCAACTAATGAAAAACTGTTTTTT. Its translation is CASSHPTGVATNEKLFF.

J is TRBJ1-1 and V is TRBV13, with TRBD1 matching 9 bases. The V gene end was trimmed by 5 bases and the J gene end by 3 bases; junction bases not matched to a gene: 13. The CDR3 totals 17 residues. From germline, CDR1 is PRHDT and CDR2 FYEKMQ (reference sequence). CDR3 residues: CASSERNRGRWDTEAFF. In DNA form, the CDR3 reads TGTGCCAGCAGCGAACGAAACAGGGGGCGCTGGGACACTGAAGCTTTCTTT.

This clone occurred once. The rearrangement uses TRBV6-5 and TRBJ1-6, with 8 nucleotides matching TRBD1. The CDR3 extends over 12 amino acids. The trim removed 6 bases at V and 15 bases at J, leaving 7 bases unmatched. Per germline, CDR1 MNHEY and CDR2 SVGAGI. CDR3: CASRADRVDLHF. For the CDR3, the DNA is TGTGCCAGCAGGGCGGACAGGGTTGACCTCCACTTT.

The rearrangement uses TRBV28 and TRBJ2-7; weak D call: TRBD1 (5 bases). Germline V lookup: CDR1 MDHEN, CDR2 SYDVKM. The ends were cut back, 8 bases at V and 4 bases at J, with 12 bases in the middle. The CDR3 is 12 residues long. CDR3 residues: CASETRAYEQYF. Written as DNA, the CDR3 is TGTGCCAGCGAGACCAGGGCTTACGAGCAGTACTTC.

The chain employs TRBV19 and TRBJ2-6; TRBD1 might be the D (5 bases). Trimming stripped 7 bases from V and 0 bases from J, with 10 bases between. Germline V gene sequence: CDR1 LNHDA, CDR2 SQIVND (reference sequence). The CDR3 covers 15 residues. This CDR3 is CASKGMASGANVLTF. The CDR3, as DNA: TGTGCCAGTAAGGGGATGGCCTCTGGGGCCAACGTCCTGACTTTC.

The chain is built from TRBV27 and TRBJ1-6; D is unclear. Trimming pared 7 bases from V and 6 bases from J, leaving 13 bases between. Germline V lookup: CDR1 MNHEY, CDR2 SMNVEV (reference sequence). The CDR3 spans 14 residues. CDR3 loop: CASTSRGLNSPLHF. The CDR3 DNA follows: TGTGCCAGCACAAGTCGGGGTCTTAATTCACCCCTCCACTTT.

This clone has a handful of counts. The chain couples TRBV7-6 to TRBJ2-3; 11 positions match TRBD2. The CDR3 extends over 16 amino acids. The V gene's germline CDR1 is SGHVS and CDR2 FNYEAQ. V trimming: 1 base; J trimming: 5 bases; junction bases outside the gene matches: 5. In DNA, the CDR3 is TGTGCCAGCAGCTTAGTAGCGGGAGGGCCGGGAGATACGCAGTATTTT. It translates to CASSLVAGGPGDTQYF.

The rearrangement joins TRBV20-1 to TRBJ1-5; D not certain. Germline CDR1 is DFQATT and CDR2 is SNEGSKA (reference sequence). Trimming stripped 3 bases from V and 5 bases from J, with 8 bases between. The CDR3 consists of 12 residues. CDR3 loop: CSASSGDQPQHF. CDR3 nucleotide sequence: TGCAGTGCTAGTTCCGGGGATCAGCCCCAGCATTTT.

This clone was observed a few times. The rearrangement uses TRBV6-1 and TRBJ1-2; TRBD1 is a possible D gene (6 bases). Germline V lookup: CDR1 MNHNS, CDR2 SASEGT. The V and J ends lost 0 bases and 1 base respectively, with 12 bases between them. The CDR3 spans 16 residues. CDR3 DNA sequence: TGTGCCAGCAGTGAAGCGGGCGGGGGCCTTAACTATGGCTACACCTTC. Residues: CASSEAGGGLNYGYTF.

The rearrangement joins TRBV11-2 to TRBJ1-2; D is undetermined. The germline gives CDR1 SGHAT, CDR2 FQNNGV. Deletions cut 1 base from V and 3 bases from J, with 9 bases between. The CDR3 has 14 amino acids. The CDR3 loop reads CASSLGQTDYGYTF. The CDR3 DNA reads TGTGCCAGCAGCTTAGGCCAGACTGACTATGGCTACACCTTC.

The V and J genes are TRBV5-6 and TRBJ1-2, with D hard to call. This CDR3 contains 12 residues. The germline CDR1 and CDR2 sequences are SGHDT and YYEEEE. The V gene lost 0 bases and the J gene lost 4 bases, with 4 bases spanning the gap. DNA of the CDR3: TGTGCCAGCAGCTTGGACAGCTATGGCTACACCTTC. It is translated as CASSLDSYGYTF. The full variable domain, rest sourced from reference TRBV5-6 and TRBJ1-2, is DAGVTQSPTHLIKTRGQQVTLRCSPKSGHDTVSWYQQALGQGPQFIFQYYEEEERQRGNFPDRFSGHQFPNYSSELNVNALLLGDSALYLCASSLDSYGYTFGSGTRLTVV.

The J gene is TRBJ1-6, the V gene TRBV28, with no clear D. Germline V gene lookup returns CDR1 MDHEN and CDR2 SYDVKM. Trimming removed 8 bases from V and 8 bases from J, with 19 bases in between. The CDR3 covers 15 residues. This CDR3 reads CASRKEGAIHSPLHF. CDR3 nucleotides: TGTGCCAGCCGTAAAGAAGGAGCTATTCATTCACCCCTCCACTTT.

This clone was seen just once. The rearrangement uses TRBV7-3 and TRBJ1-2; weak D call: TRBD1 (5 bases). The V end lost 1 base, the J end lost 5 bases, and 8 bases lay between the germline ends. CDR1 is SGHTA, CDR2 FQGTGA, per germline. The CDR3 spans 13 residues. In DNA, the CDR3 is TGTGCCAGCAGCTTAAACCCAGGGTATGGCTACACCTTC. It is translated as CASSLNPGYGYTF.

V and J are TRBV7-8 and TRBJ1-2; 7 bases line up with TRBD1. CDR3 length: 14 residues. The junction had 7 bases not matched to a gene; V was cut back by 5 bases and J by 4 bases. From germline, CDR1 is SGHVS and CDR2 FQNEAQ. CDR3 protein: CASSLGEGAYGYTF. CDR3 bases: TGTGCCAGCAGCCTGGGAGAGGGGGCCTATGGCTACACCTTC.

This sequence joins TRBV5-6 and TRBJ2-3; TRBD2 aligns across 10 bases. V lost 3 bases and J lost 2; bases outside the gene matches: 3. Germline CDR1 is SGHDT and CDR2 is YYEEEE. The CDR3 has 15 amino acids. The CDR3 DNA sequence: TGTGCCAGCAGCTCTGGACTAGCGGCCACAGATACGCAGTATTTT. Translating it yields CASSSGLAATDTQYF. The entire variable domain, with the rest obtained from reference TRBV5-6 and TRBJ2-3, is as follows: DAGVTQSPTHLIKTRGQQVTLRCSPKSGHDTVSWYQQALGQGPQFIFQYYEEEERQRGNFPDRFSGHQFPNYSSELNVNALLLGDSALYLCASSSGLAATDTQYFGPGTRLTVL.

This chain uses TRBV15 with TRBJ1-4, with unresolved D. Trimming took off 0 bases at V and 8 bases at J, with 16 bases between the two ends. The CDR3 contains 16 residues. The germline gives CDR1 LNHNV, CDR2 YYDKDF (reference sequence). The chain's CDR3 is CATSRDRVRPGEKLFF. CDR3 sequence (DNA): TGTGCCACCAGCAGAGATCGAGTCCGCCCCGGGGAAAAACTGTTTTTT. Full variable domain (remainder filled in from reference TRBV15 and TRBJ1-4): DAMVIQNPRYQVTQFGKPVTLSCSQTLNHNVMYWYQQKSSQAPKLLFHYYDKDFNNEADTPDNFQSRRPNTSFCFLDIRSPGLGDTAMYLCATSRDRVRPGEKLFFGSGTQLSVL.

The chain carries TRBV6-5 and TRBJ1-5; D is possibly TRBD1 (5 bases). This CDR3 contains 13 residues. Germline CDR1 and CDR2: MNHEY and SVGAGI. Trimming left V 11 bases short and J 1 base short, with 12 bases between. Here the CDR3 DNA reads TGTGCCGTCCAGGGCACGAGCAATCAGCCCCAGCATTTT. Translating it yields CAVQGTSNQPQHF.